The clone carrying this T cell receptor (beta chain) was detected a few times. What it binds is not known. Regarding time point: healthy volunteer bleed at 6 weeks. It was from unfractionated whole blood that total RNA was extracted. V dropped 5 bases and J dropped 5 bases, with 13 bases sitting between them. The CDR3 is made up of 13 amino acids. Germline V lookup: CDR1 SGHAT, CDR2 FQNNGV. As originally analysed: Samples contained a median of 95,638 TCRs, with a range of roughly 20,000 to 690,600. TCRdb used MiXCR to reprocess the RACE reads, holding one entry per CDR3 protein. The authors' filters were not applied to this entry. The table shows 50,000 to 70,000 distinct CDR3 sequences, with about 6% occurring only once. The data derive from a study of human T cells and chemical hapten exposure. Overall study context: Small differences in pooled library volume mainly drove the variation in TCR yields per sample. Whole-study findings and limits: TCRs whose frequency exceeded 1 in 1000 remained the same following DPC sensitization.

The clonotype originates from a female donor in good health. Some clones in this sample may be carry-over from other donors' samples. The V gene is TRBV11-2, the J gene TRBJ2-7, with D perhaps being TRBD1 or TRBD2 (6 bases each). What was sequenced was whole blood. Here the CDR3 reads CASSPTGGHEQYF. The CDR3 nucleotides read TGTGCCAGCAGCCCGACCGGGGGCCACGAGCAGTACTTC.